This TCR beta chain was profiled in a study of blood T cells in healthy people across ages. Study observations and caveats: Naive and antigen-experienced cells could not be conclusively compared, given unsorted PBMCs. While age rose, TCR beta diversity per million T cells dropped in a roughly linear way. Long-lived donors exceeded aged donors in naive CD4+ cells and diversity.

Points on this clonotype: Its antigen is as yet unknown.

With each sample, at least 5 micrograms of total RNA were extracted. Through a sample-barcoded 5' primer and a J-beta primer mix, a second PCR was run for 7 to 11 cycles. TCRdb re-called the 5' RACE reads through MiXCR, storing one row per CDR3 protein. This table has roughly 1.9 million distinct CDR3 sequences, about two fifths appearing once. V lost 4 bases to trimming and J lost 3 bases, with 19 bases between them. CDR1 and CDR2 from the germline V gene are SGHDT and YYEEEE. CDR3 length: 16 residues. This clonotype was obtained from a human donor in good health. The genes are TRBV5-6 and TRBJ1-2; D unresolved. The sequenced sample was blood. The CDR3 reads CASSPTTNRPYYGYTF. The DNA for the CDR3 is TGTGCCAGCAGCCCGACGACCAATCGACCATACTATGGCTACACCTTC.